What follows are 9 T cell receptor beta chains derived from one specimen sequenced in a study of T cell repertoires in cytomegalovirus infection. TCRdb independently ran MiXCR on the reads; one entry per CDR3 protein. The sample carries more than 250,000 distinct CDR3 sequences, about 25% recorded once. Their target antigens are unknown. This specimen was cultured PBMCs, taken from culture after CMV antigen stimulation. These receptors all come from a human donor in good health (CMV status not recorded). Some clones in this sample may be carry-over from other donors' samples.

This clonotype was detected many times. The chain links TRBV7-2 to TRBJ2-3, with no clear D. Trimming took off 6 bases at V and 6 bases at J, with 10 bases between the two ends. CDR1 is SGHTA, CDR2 FQGNSA, per germline. The CDR3 length is 12 residues. In DNA form, the CDR3 reads TGTGCCAGCAGACCCGAGTCCGATACGCAGTATTTT. Residues: CASRPESDTQYF.

The chain employs TRBV27 and TRBJ1-2, with D possibly matching TRBD1 (6 bases). Germline V CDR1 and CDR2: MNHEY, SMNVEV (reference sequence). This CDR3 contains 13 residues. V dropped 2 bases and J dropped 8 bases, with 12 bases sitting between them. CDR3 residues: CASSLAGVLGYTF. CDR3 in DNA: TGTGCCAGCAGTTTAGCAGGGGTCTTAGGCTACACCTTC.

This CDR3 reads CASSSAGTSGSQEFF. The CDR3 coding sequence is TGTGCCAGCAGTTCCGCCGGGACTAGCGGGAGTCAGGAGTTCTTC. The chain is built from TRBV6-2 or TRBV6-3 and TRBJ2-1; 14 nucleotides line up with TRBD2. Per germline, CDR1 MNHEY and CDR2 SVGEGT. With 4 bases clipped from V and 14 bases from J, the junction kept 10 bases outside the gene matches. The CDR3 is 15 amino acids.

The genes are TRBV7-3 and TRBJ2-1, with TRBD2 matching 9 bases. Trimming at V came to 2 bases and at J to 4 bases, leaving 3 bases not matched to a gene. The CDR3 totals 15 residues. CDR1 is SGHTA, CDR2 FQGTGA, per germline. The CDR3 sequence: CASSLAGGIYNEQFF. The CDR3 DNA reads TGTGCCAGCAGCTTAGCGGGAGGGATATACAATGAGCAGTTCTTC.

The rearrangement links TRBV7-2 to TRBJ2-7; 7 bases fit TRBD2. Germline CDR1 SGHTA, CDR2 FQGNSA. Losses at the gene ends were 4 bases for V and 1 base for J; bases not matched to a gene: 4. CDR3 length: 14 amino acids. In DNA, the CDR3 is TGTGCCAGCAGCTCCCTAGCGGCTTCCTACGAGCAGTACTTC. Encoded protein: CASSSLAASYEQYF.

This clonotype occurred many times. The chain recombines TRBV7-2 with TRBJ2-5; 12 positions match TRBD2. Germline-derived CDR1 and CDR2 are SGHTA and FQGNSA. The J segment lost 0 bases and the V segment lost 1 base, leaving 3 bases of the junction unmatched. The CDR3 has 17 amino acids. CDR3 in DNA: TGTGCCAGCAGCTTAGGGACTAGCGGGATGTACCAAGAGACCCAGTACTTC. Translating it yields CASSLGTSGMYQETQYF.

This clonotype was detected a few times. CDR3 sequence: CASSAGQGTEAFF. DNA for the CDR3: TGTGCCAGCAGCGCCGGACAGGGCACTGAAGCTTTCTTT. The rearrangement uses TRBV9 and TRBJ1-1, with 8 bases lining up with TRBD1. Trimming at V came to 3 bases and at J to 4 bases, leaving 2 bases not matched to a gene. The CDR3 extends over 13 amino acids. Germline CDR1 and CDR2: SGDLS and YYNGEE. Based on the CDR3 plus reference TRBV9 and TRBJ1-1, the full variable domain is DSGVTQTPKHLITATGQRVTLRCSPRSGDLSVYWYQQSLDQGLQFLIQYYNGEERAKGNILERFSAQQFPDLHSELNLSSLELGDSALYFCASSAGQGTEAFFGQGTRLTVV.

V is TRBV7-2 and J is TRBJ2-1; the D is unclear. V was pared by 5 bases and J by 2 bases, with 13 bases between. Germline CDR1 reads SGHTA; CDR2 reads FQGNSA. This CDR3 is built from 15 residues. The CDR3 coding sequence is TGTGCCAGCAGCACCGACACAGCCCCCTACAATGAGCAGTTCTTC. Amino acids: CASSTDTAPYNEQFF.

The chain couples TRBV7-3 to TRBJ2-4; a weak D match, TRBD2 (6 bases). V lost 3 bases and J 4 bases, leaving 13 bases between the germline ends. This CDR3 has 15 amino acids. The germline CDR1 and CDR2 sequences are SGHTA and FQGTGA. The CDR3 region has the DNA TGTGCCAGCAGCTTTTCGCCCGGGACTAAAAACATTCAGTACTTC. This gives the protein CASSFSPGTKNIQYF.